The 5 T cell receptor beta chains reported below all come from one sample, sequenced in a study of blood T cell repertoires in COVID-19. Generated by immunoSEQ multiplex PCR, the TCRdb table keeps only in-frame clones and is missing some. The repertoire has a few hundred thousand clones, roughly nine tenths of them found once; the top ten carry approximately 2%. Sequencing used PBMCs or T cells enriched from blood (not recorded which). Every receptor here comes from an older woman who had recovered from COVID-19.

J is TRBJ2-5 and V is TRBV27; 12 bases are shared with TRBD2. CDR3 length: 18 residues. The germline V gene encodes CDR1 MNHEY and CDR2 SMNVEV (reference sequence). The V gene end was trimmed by 3 bases and the J gene end by 0 bases; junction bases not matched to a gene: 8. In nucleotides, the CDR3 is TGTGCCAGCAGTTTCCGGACTAGCGGGAACGGGTACCAAGAGACCCAGTACTTC. Amino acid sequence: CASSFRTSGNGYQETQYF.

The chain links TRBV7-2 to TRBJ2-2; 7 positions match TRBD1. The CDR3 contains 15 residues. The germline CDR1 and CDR2 sequences are SGHTA and FQGNSA. V trimming: 6 bases; J trimming: 7 bases; junction bases outside the gene matches: 11. In nucleotides, the CDR3 is TGTGCCAGCAGTAGAGGGGGCCCTCTGCTCGGGGAGCTGTTTTTT. Translating it yields CASSRGGPLLGELFF.

The chain has TRBV27 and TRBJ2-7, with 7 positions matching TRBD1. The germline gives CDR1 MNHEY, CDR2 SMNVEV (reference sequence). This CDR3 spans 12 amino acids. With 5 bases clipped from V and 6 bases from J, the junction kept 4 bases outside the gene matches. DNA of the CDR3: TGTGCCAGCAGTACCTACAGGGGCGAGCAGTACTTC. This encodes CASSTYRGEQYF.

The count of this clone is one. The gene calls are TRBV9 and TRBJ1-6; 8 bases line up with TRBD1. CDR1 SGDLS and CDR2 YYNGEE come from the germline V gene. The V gene end was trimmed by 3 bases and the J gene end by 1 base; junction bases not matched to a gene: 6. This CDR3 contains 17 residues. The CDR3 DNA is TGTGCCAGCAGCGCCGGACAGGGAAGATCCTATAATTCACCCCTCCACTTT. Its protein is CASSAGQGRSYNSPLHF.

The CDR3, as DNA: TGCGCCAGCAGCACGCAGGGACAGACGAACACTGAAGCTTTCTTT. Amino acids: CASSTQGQTNTEAFF. V usage is TRBV5-1 and J usage is TRBJ1-1; 7 positions agree with TRBD1. Unmatched junction bases numbered 7, after V lost 4 bases and J lost 1 base. The CDR3 has 15 residues. The germline gives CDR1 SGHRS, CDR2 YFSETQ.